This T cell receptor beta chain was obtained from a study of T cell changes during pregnancy in multiple sclerosis. The table came from immunoSEQ multiplex PCR; TCRdb's copy has only in-frame clones and leaves some out. The sample holds tens of thousands of clones, 91% seen once. The ends lost 4 bases at V and 3 bases at J; junction bases unmatched: 14. CDR3 length: 17 residues. Germline-derived CDR1 and CDR2 are SNHLY and FYNNEI. The rearrangement links TRBV2 to TRBJ1-1; 7 nucleotides align to TRBD1. The source was CD4+ T cells from peripheral blood mononuclear cells, collected in the third trimester of pregnancy. This TCR derives from a female donor with multiple sclerosis, enrolled in a pregnancy study. CDR3 loop: CASSAPLGGEADTEAFF. CDR3 sequence (DNA): TGTGCCAGCAGTGCGCCCCTAGGGGGCGAGGCGGACACTGAAGCTTTCTTT.